This TCR beta chain was identified during a study of post-analysis software for immune sequencing data. General study points: Significantly decreased normalized Chao1 diversity was recorded for multiple sclerosis patients relative to controls. Samples from one preparation batch, clustered by F measure, grouped strongly together.

Regarding this clonotype: Its cognate antigen is unknown.

Researchers reported that TCR beta cDNA libraries carried unique molecular identifiers. Each sample of about 0.95 to 11 million input T cells yielded around 500,000 cDNA molecules, so each molecule approximated one T cell. TCRdb re-called the PCR reads through MiXCR, storing one row per CDR3 protein. The data show 350,000 to 450,000 distinct CDR3 sequences, with less than 40% seen just once and roughly an eighth held by the top ten. The source is a girl between 10 and 17 years old with multiple sclerosis. Sequenced sample: blood.

The CDR3 coding sequence is TGTGCCAGCAGCCCCCCTTGGAGCGGGGATGGAGATACGCAGTATTTT. Translation: CASSPPWSGDGDTQYF. The chain employs TRBV3-1 and TRBJ2-3; 7 bases fit TRBD2. Germline V gene sequence: CDR1 LGHDT, CDR2 YNNKEL (reference sequence). This CDR3 has 16 amino acids. V dropped 4 bases and J dropped 5; count of bases not matched to a gene: 12.